The rows below give T cell receptor beta chains drawn from one sample of a study of beta chain features in type 1 diabetes. Generated by immunoSEQ multiplex PCR, the TCRdb table keeps only in-frame clones and is missing some. The data contain almost 350,000 clones, approximately 8% of them seen just once; the ten biggest clones take up 0.44%. Specimen: central memory CD4+ T cells from blood. These receptors all come from a woman aged 18-35 years in good health. The CDR3 runs from the conserved cysteine through the conserved F or W. The order of the fields is D gene, J gene, clone size, V gene, CDR3 DNA, CDR3 protein. A D gene is named only where the DNA matches it firmly. Size is stated for part of the rows, as once, few or many counts, or as a class when the clone is expanded.

d_gene: .; j_gene: TRBJ1-2; abundance: .; v_gene: TRBV6-6; CDR3nt: TGTGCCAGCAGTTATAGAGGAGCTAACTATGGCTACACCTTC; CDR3aa: CASSYRGANYGYTF
d_gene: .; j_gene: TRBJ2-3; abundance: .; v_gene: TRBV11-2; CDR3nt: TGTGCCAGCAGCTTAGACGGGGATCGGAAGCAGTATTTT; CDR3aa: CASSLDGDRKQYF
d_gene: TRBD2; j_gene: TRBJ2-7; abundance: few; v_gene: TRBV5-4; CDR3nt: TGTGCCAGCAGCTCAGCCGGGACTAGCAAGAGGTACGAGCAGTACTTC; CDR3aa: CASSSAGTSKRYEQYF
d_gene: .; j_gene: TRBJ2-1; abundance: .; v_gene: TRBV5-1; CDR3nt: TGCGCCAGCAGCTTGTTGTCGGGAGTCCACAATGAGCAGTTCTTC; CDR3aa: CASSLLSGVHNEQFF
d_gene: TRBD2; j_gene: TRBJ2-3; abundance: many; v_gene: TRBV28; CDR3nt: TGTGCCAGCAGTTTAGGGACTAGCGGGAGGTTTACGCAGTATTTT; CDR3aa: CASSLGTSGRFTQYF
d_gene: TRBD2; j_gene: TRBJ2-3; abundance: .; v_gene: TRBV6-5; CDR3nt: TGTGCCAGCAGTGATAGCGGGAGGTTGAATACGCAGTATTTT; CDR3aa: CASSDSGRLNTQYF
d_gene: TRBD2; j_gene: TRBJ2-7; abundance: .; v_gene: TRBV4-1; CDR3nt: TGCGCCAGCAGCCAAGATTTAAGGGCTAGCGGGAGTTACGAGCAGTACTTC; CDR3aa: CASSQDLRASGSYEQYF
d_gene: .; j_gene: TRBJ2-1; abundance: .; v_gene: TRBV14; CDR3nt: TGTGCCAGCAGCCAGTTATCTTACCTTGAGCAGTTCTTC; CDR3aa: CASSQLSYLEQFF
d_gene: .; j_gene: TRBJ2-1; abundance: few; v_gene: TRBV27; CDR3nt: TGTGCCAGCAGCTATCACCACGGGACTGCAAACAATGAGCAGTTCTTC; CDR3aa: CASSYHHGTANNEQFF
d_gene: TRBD1; j_gene: TRBJ1-5; abundance: .; v_gene: TRBV7-9; CDR3nt: TGTGCCAGCAGCCAGGTCGGACAGGGGCAGCCCCAGCATTTT; CDR3aa: CASSQVGQGQPQHF
d_gene: TRBD2; j_gene: TRBJ2-5; abundance: .; v_gene: TRBV9; CDR3nt: TGTGCCAGCAGGTCTAGCGGGAGCGAGACCCAGTACTTC; CDR3aa: CASRSSGSETQYF
d_gene: .; j_gene: TRBJ2-3; abundance: .; v_gene: TRBV7-9; CDR3nt: TGTGCCAGCAGCACAGGACTGGACAGCACAGATACGCAGTATTTT; CDR3aa: CASSTGLDSTDTQYF
d_gene: TRBD1; j_gene: TRBJ2-6; abundance: .; v_gene: TRBV7-9; CDR3nt: TGTGCCAGCACCGGGAAGGGGGCGGCTGGGGCCAACGTCCTGACTTTC; CDR3aa: CASTGKGAAGANVLTF
d_gene: TRBD2; j_gene: TRBJ2-1; abundance: .; v_gene: TRBV6-5; CDR3nt: TGTGCCAGCAGTTACTACGGGACTAGCGGGAGGTCTGAGCAGTTCTTC; CDR3aa: CASSYYGTSGRSEQFF
d_gene: .; j_gene: TRBJ1-2; abundance: many; v_gene: TRBV7-3; CDR3nt: TGTGCCAGCAGCCCAACCGGGACGTCTGGCTACACCTTC; CDR3aa: CASSPTGTSGYTF
d_gene: .; j_gene: TRBJ1-2; abundance: few; v_gene: TRBV10-3; CDR3nt: TGTGCCATCAGTGAGTCGAAAGGGAATGGCTACACCTTC; CDR3aa: CAISESKGNGYTF
d_gene: TRBD2; j_gene: TRBJ2-7; abundance: few; v_gene: TRBV7-9; CDR3nt: TGTGCCAGCAGCTTAGCGCTGGGGGGGTTTGGCTCCTACGAGCAGTACTTC; CDR3aa: CASSLALGGFGSYEQYF
d_gene: .; j_gene: TRBJ2-7; abundance: few; v_gene: TRBV5-6; CDR3nt: TGTGCCAGCAGCTTCTTCGGGAGCTCCTACGAGCAGTACTTC; CDR3aa: CASSFFGSSYEQYF
d_gene: .; j_gene: TRBJ2-1; abundance: few; v_gene: TRBV18; CDR3nt: TGTGCCAGCTCACCACCGGTGGCTAGCCGGTACAATGAGCAGTTCTTC; CDR3aa: CASSPPVASRYNEQFF
d_gene: .; j_gene: TRBJ2-7; abundance: .; v_gene: TRBV9; CDR3nt: TGTGCCAGCAGCCCAGGGGCGGAGCCGGCTCAGTACTTC; CDR3aa: CASSPGAEPAQYF
d_gene: .; j_gene: TRBJ1-3; abundance: .; v_gene: TRBV7-2; CDR3nt: TGTGCCAGCAGCTTTGCGTCTGGAAACACCATATATTTT; CDR3aa: CASSFASGNTIYF
d_gene: .; j_gene: TRBJ1-2; abundance: .; v_gene: TRBV7-6; CDR3nt: TGTGCCAGCAGCCTAGGGGCGGTAGGCTACACCTTC; CDR3aa: CASSLGAVGYTF
d_gene: .; j_gene: TRBJ2-5; abundance: many; v_gene: TRBV5-1; CDR3nt: TGCGCCAGCAGCTTTCAGCAGCCGGCGGAGACCCAGTACTTC; CDR3aa: CASSFQQPAETQYF
d_gene: .; j_gene: TRBJ2-5; abundance: few; v_gene: TRBV4-3; CDR3nt: TGCGCCAGCAGCCAAGATGTTTTCTTCCAAGAGACCCAGTACTTC; CDR3aa: CASSQDVFFQETQYF
d_gene: TRBD1; j_gene: TRBJ1-1; abundance: few; v_gene: TRBV5-4; CDR3nt: TGTGCCAGCAGCTCTCCTCCGGGACAGGGACTCAACACTGAAGCTTTCTTT; CDR3aa: CASSSPPGQGLNTEAFF
d_gene: .; j_gene: TRBJ2-3; abundance: .; v_gene: TRBV14; CDR3nt: TGTGCCAGCAGCCAAGATCTCGGCACAGATACGCAGTATTTT; CDR3aa: CASSQDLGTDTQYF
d_gene: .; j_gene: TRBJ2-7; abundance: once; v_gene: TRBV11-2; CDR3nt: TGTGCCAGCAGCCCACTAGACAGTTACGAGCAGTACTTC; CDR3aa: CASSPLDSYEQYF
d_gene: .; j_gene: TRBJ2-7; abundance: .; v_gene: TRBV7-2; CDR3nt: TGTGCCAGCGCGACAAATAGCCACGAGCAGTACTTC; CDR3aa: CASATNSHEQYF
d_gene: .; j_gene: TRBJ1-4; abundance: few; v_gene: TRBV28; CDR3nt: TGTGCCAGCAGTTTATCGGACGCTAATGAAAAACTGTTTTTT; CDR3aa: CASSLSDANEKLFF
d_gene: .; j_gene: TRBJ2-7; abundance: .; v_gene: TRBV7-2; CDR3nt: TGTGCCAGCAGCTTAGGGATGGGGGCGGGACAGACCTACGAGCAGTACTTC; CDR3aa: CASSLGMGAGQTYEQYF
d_gene: .; j_gene: TRBJ2-3; abundance: .; v_gene: TRBV7-2; CDR3nt: TGTGCCAGCAGCTTATTTGGGAGCACAGATACGCAGTATTTT; CDR3aa: CASSLFGSTDTQYF